Each of the 18 T cell receptor beta chains below was sequenced from the same sample in a study of cytomegalovirus exposure and HLA in healthy donors. PCR was performed using 60 Vbeta and 13 Jbeta primers. Data came from immunoSEQ multiplex PCR; TCRdb stores just in-frame clones and leaves some out. Found here are 240,000 or so clones, roughly four fifths of them singletons; the top ten hold under 8%. The sample comprised PBMCs. All receptors derive from a woman aged 55-70 years in good health and CMV-seropositive.

The CDR3 loop reads CASSIAGRRSRTDTQYF. CDR3 DNA sequence: TGTGCCAGCAGCATTGCGGGGCGGCGGAGCCGCACAGATACGCAGTATTTT. This chain joins TRBV9 and TRBJ2-3; TRBD2 is a possible D gene (6 bases). The CDR3 spans 17 residues. Germline V gives CDR1 SGDLS, CDR2 YYNGEE. V lost 4 bases and J 1 base, leaving 19 bases between the germline ends.

The chain couples TRBV10-3 to TRBJ2-1; TRBD2 aligns across 10 bases. V lost 6 bases, J lost 10 bases, and 3 bases stayed unmatched. The CDR3 has 12 residues. CDR1 is ENHRY and CDR2 is SYGVKD in the germline V gene. CDR3: CAIRLAGGEQFF. CDR3 DNA sequence: TGTGCCATCAGATTAGCGGGAGGCGAGCAGTTCTTC.

The chain uses TRBV5-1 and TRBJ2-7; TRBD1 is a possible D gene (6 bases). This CDR3 contains 12 residues. The V gene's germline CDR1 is SGHRS and CDR2 YFSETQ. Trimming removed 4 bases at V and 4 bases at J, with 9 bases between. The CDR3 loop reads CASSRDIYEQYF. The CDR3 nucleotides read TGCGCCAGCAGCAGGGACATTTACGAGCAGTACTTC.

V gene TRBV19 combines with J gene TRBJ2-1, with 8 bases matching TRBD2. J was trimmed by 2 bases and V by 6 bases; bases with no gene match: 6. Germline V gene data show CDR1 as LNHDA and CDR2 as SQIVND (reference sequence). The CDR3 covers 15 residues. The CDR3 DNA sequence: TGTGCCAGTAGGCCAACTAGCGGAACCTACAATGAGCAGTTCTTC. Residues: CASRPTSGTYNEQFF.

This clone showed up just once. The CDR3 DNA sequence: TGTGCCAGTAGTATACCGACAGATGGTCAGCCCCAGCATTTT. Amino acids: CASSIPTDGQPQHF. V and J are TRBV19 and TRBJ1-5; D is possibly TRBD1 (5 bases). Trimming removed 2 bases at V and 6 bases at J, with 11 bases between. Germline V gene sequence: CDR1 LNHDA, CDR2 SQIVND (reference sequence). This CDR3 has 14 amino acids.

The J gene is TRBJ2-5, the V gene TRBV5-1; 10 bases agree with TRBD2. This CDR3 is 15 amino acids long. The ends lost 3 bases at V and 2 bases at J; junction bases unmatched: 4. CDR1 and CDR2 (germline): SGHRS, YFSETQ. The CDR3 region has the DNA TGCGCCAGCAGCTCGGTAGCGGGAGGACAAGAGACCCAGTACTTC. Its translation is CASSSVAGGQETQYF.

The chain combines TRBV6-1 with TRBJ1-1, with 9 bases that match TRBD1. The V gene's germline CDR1 is MNHNS and CDR2 SASEGT. This CDR3 comprises 14 residues. With 4 bases clipped from V and 4 bases from J, the junction kept 4 bases outside the gene matches. The CDR3 DNA reads TGTGCCAGCAGTGTCTTGGGACAGGGCACTGAAGCTTTCTTT. Protein: CASSVLGQGTEAFF.

The V and J genes are TRBV14 and TRBJ2-7; D not resolved. The germline V gene encodes CDR1 SGHDN and CDR2 FVKESK. This CDR3 is built from 11 residues. Deletions cut 2 bases from V and 4 bases from J, with 3 bases between. The CDR3 reads CASSQSYEQYF. The DNA for the CDR3 is TGTGCCAGCAGCCAATCTTACGAGCAGTACTTC.

The chain links TRBV27 to TRBJ1-1, with D perhaps matching TRBD1 (6 bases). The germline gives CDR1 MNHEY, CDR2 SMNVEV (reference sequence). CDR3 length: 14 amino acids. Trimming left V 3 bases short and J 1 base short, with 9 bases between. CDR3 coding DNA: TGTGCCAGCAGTTTCGACAGGACGAACACTGAAGCTTTCTTT. Translated, it gives CASSFDRTNTEAFF.

This sequence joins TRBV10-3 and TRBJ2-7; maybe TRBD2 (7 bases). The CDR3 length is 19 residues. The V end was cut by 5 bases, the J end by 7 bases, with 33 bases between. Germline V gene lookup returns CDR1 ENHRY and CDR2 SYGVKD. The CDR3 DNA follows: TGTGCCATCAGTTGGGGGGGTGCTGAGCAGCGGGATCCAGGGGAGGAGCAGTACTTC. It yields the protein CAISWGGAEQRDPGEEQYF.

This clone was recorded a few times. J is TRBJ2-7 and V is TRBV6-6, with TRBD1 matching 8 bases. Germline assignment: CDR1 MNHNY and CDR2 SVGAGI (reference sequence). The V segment lost 6 bases and the J segment 3 bases; nucleotides outside the gene matches: 10. The CDR3 has 15 residues. The DNA of the CDR3 is TGTGCCAGCAGCAACCCAGGGGGCCTGTACTACGAGCAGTACTTC. It is translated as CASSNPGGLYYEQYF.

This clone was picked up a small number of times. The chain employs TRBV30 and TRBJ2-1; TRBD1 matches at 7 bases. Germline-derived CDR1 and CDR2 are GTSNPN and SVGIG (reference sequence). V was pared by 0 bases and J by 12 bases, with 2 bases of the junction left unmatched. The CDR3 is 11 residues long. The chain's CDR3 is CAWSVRGPQFF. CDR3 DNA sequence: TGTGCCTGGAGTGTAAGGGGGCCGCAGTTCTTC. Complete variable domain (other parts from reference TRBV30 and TRBJ2-1): SQTIHQWPATLVQPVGSPLSLECTVEGTSNPNLYWYRQAAGRGLQLLFYSVGIGQISSEVPQNLSASRPQDRQFILSSKKLLLSDSGFYLCAWSVRGPQFFGPGTRLTVL.

This chain connects TRBV4-1 to TRBJ2-5, with TRBD2 identical over 8 bases. V was clipped by 0 bases and J by 4 bases; unmatched bases: 7. The CDR3 runs to 16 residues. The germline V gene encodes CDR1 MGHRA and CDR2 YSYEKL. CDR3 DNA: TGCGCCAGCAGCCAAGATCGGATAGCGGGAAGAGAGACCCAGTACTTC. Translation gives CASSQDRIAGRETQYF.

This sequence joins TRBV11-2 and TRBJ1-2; D remains ambiguous. Trimming shortened V by 1 base and J by 4 bases, and 7 bases separated the two germline ends. The CDR3 length is 13 residues. In germline, CDR1 is SGHAT, CDR2 FQNNGV. The CDR3 DNA reads TGTGCCAGCAGCTTAGGGCAGGCCTATGGCTACACCTTC. Amino acids: CASSLGQAYGYTF.

V gene TRBV4-2 combines with J gene TRBJ2-1; maybe TRBD2 (6 bases). CDR3 size: 12 residues. V lost 5 bases to trimming and J lost 5 bases, with 7 bases between them. Germline V gene data show CDR1 as LGHNA and CDR2 as YNFKEQ. The DNA of the CDR3 is TGTGCCAGCAGCGGGACTCACAATGAGCAGTTCTTC. Encoded protein: CASSGTHNEQFF.

The gene calls are TRBV2 and TRBJ1-5; D is unclear. The CDR3 contains 14 residues. Trimming pared 6 bases from V and 4 bases from J, leaving 13 bases between. CDR1 is SNHLY and CDR2 is FYNNEI in the germline V gene. CDR3 bases: TGTGCCAGCAGCGCCGACACCTCGAATCAGCCCCAGCATTTT. This codes for CASSADTSNQPQHF.

The rearrangement links TRBV10-1 to TRBJ1-1; 10 bases line up with TRBD1. CDR1 and CDR2 (germline): WNHNN, SYGVQD (reference sequence). The CDR3 contains 12 residues. J lost 7 bases, V lost 6 bases, and 2 bases had no gene match. The CDR3 DNA sequence: TGCGCCAGCAGAGGACAGGGGGATGAAGCTTTCTTT. Protein: CASRGQGDEAFF.

The genes are TRBV6-5 and TRBJ2-7, with a possible D match to TRBD2 (6 bases). The CDR3 is 13 residues long. CDR1 is MNHEY and CDR2 is SVGAGI in the germline V gene. The V end lost 3 bases, the J end lost 6 bases, and 12 bases lay between the germline ends. CDR3 nucleotide sequence: TGTGCCAGCAGTTATTCTACTAGCCGCGAGCAGTACTTC. This translates into CASSYSTSREQYF.